Listed below are T cell receptor beta chains from one sample, sequenced in a study of blood T cell repertoires in COVID-19. Libraries were prepared by immunoSEQ multiplex PCR; TCRdb keeps only in-frame clonotypes and omits some of them. The sample has tens of thousands of clones; around 88% are singletons. Sequencing input: peripheral blood. All receptors derive from a human donor in a cohort sampled during active COVID-19. The CDR3 runs from the conserved cysteine through the conserved F or W. Fields, in order: CDR3 protein, CDR3 DNA, V gene, clone size, J gene, D gene. A D gene is named only where the DNA matches it firmly. For some rows the clone size is stated as once, few or many, or as a class when expanded; others skip it.

CAISETGGMNTEAFF	TGTGCCATCAGTGAGACAGGGGGCATGAACACTGAAGCTTTCTTT	TRBV10-3	few	TRBJ1-1	TRBD1
CASSVATRSSGDTIYF	TGTGCCAGCAGCGTAGCTACTAGGAGCAGTGGGGACACCATATATTTT	TRBV9	.	TRBJ1-3	.
CASSPPPTGAGGYTF	TGTGCCAGCAGCCCCCCCCCTACAGGGGCGGGGGGCTACACCTTC	TRBV7-2	.	TRBJ1-2	TRBD1
CASSFLSGRGPEAFF	TGTGCCAGCAGCTTCCTTAGCGGAAGGGGGCCTGAAGCTTTCTTT	TRBV5-6	.	TRBJ1-1	TRBD1
CASSQVGSGGSGEQYF	TGTGCCAGCAGCCAAGTCGGTTCAGGGGGCTCAGGCGAGCAGTACTTC	TRBV3-1/TRBV3-2	.	TRBJ2-7	TRBD1
CASSVSGVQPQHF	TGTGCCAGCAGCGTATCCGGAGTCCAGCCCCAGCATTTT	TRBV11-2	.	TRBJ1-5	.
CASSPGTSGTGELFF	TGTGCCAGCAGCCCCGGGACTAGCGGGACCGGGGAGCTGTTTTTT	TRBV6-5	few	TRBJ2-2	TRBD2
CASSFELASTDTQYF	TGTGCCAGCAGCTTCGAGCTAGCGAGCACAGATACGCAGTATTTT	TRBV5-6	.	TRBJ2-3	.
CASSQSFGRETEAFF	TGTGCCAGCAGCCAATCTTTCGGCAGGGAAACTGAAGCTTTCTTT	TRBV14	.	TRBJ1-1	.
CASSLDGGRAYNEQFF	TGCGCCAGCAGCTTGGACGGCGGGAGGGCTTACAATGAGCAGTTCTTC	TRBV5-1	.	TRBJ2-1	TRBD2
CSVDPGGKNIQYF	TGCAGCGTTGACCCCGGAGGTAAAAACATTCAGTACTTC	TRBV29-1	few	TRBJ2-4	.
CASSSTGGNTEAFF	TGTGCCAGCAGCTCGACAGGGGGGAACACTGAAGCTTTCTTT	TRBV11-2	.	TRBJ1-1	TRBD1
CASSPDRTYEQYF	TGTGCCAGCAGCCCCGACAGAACCTACGAGCAGTACTTC	TRBV9	once	TRBJ2-7	.
CASSRPTGWEIGELFF	TGTGCCAGCAGCCGCCCGACAGGGTGGGAGATCGGGGAGCTGTTTTTT	TRBV27	.	TRBJ2-2	TRBD1
CASSVGAGSSYNEQFF	TGTGCCAGCAGCGTAGGAGCGGGTAGCTCCTACAATGAGCAGTTCTTC	TRBV9	.	TRBJ2-1	.